A selection of T cell receptor beta chains follows, all from one sample in a study of blood T cell repertoires in COVID-19. TCRdb keeps only in-frame clones here, not all; method: immunoSEQ multiplex PCR. The sample has over 150,000 clones; roughly four fifths are singletons. The sample comprised peripheral blood. These TCRs come from a human donor with acute or convalescent COVID-19. The donor label of this sample is uncertain. Both conserved end residues are part of each CDR3. Fields, in order: V gene, CDR3 length, clone size, J gene, D gene, CDR3 protein. D genes are given only for firm matches. Not every row has a clone size; where given, it reads once, few, many or a size class.

TRBV30	15	-	TRBJ1-6	-	CAWSPVGQVGAPLHF
TRBV7-9	15	-	TRBJ2-7	TRBD2	CASSPTIAGGYEQYF
TRBV6-5	12	-	TRBJ1-1	-	CASRQGSPEAFF
TRBV19	15	-	TRBJ1-5	-	CASSGSGVSNQPQHF
TRBV5-1	15	once	TRBJ2-6	-	CASSQGFSGANVLTF
TRBV4-1	15	once	TRBJ1-3	-	CASSQTTLAGNTIYF
TRBV9	18	-	TRBJ2-7	TRBD1	CASSVATDSGQIHYEQYF
TRBV29-1	12	-	TRBJ1-4	-	CSARAGDEKLFF
TRBV6-5	15	-	TRBJ2-3	-	CASSYVKGGTDTQYF
TRBV18	18	-	TRBJ2-2	TRBD1	CASSPPGTGGLNTGELFF
TRBV4-3	15	few	TRBJ2-7	-	CASSQVYSGEYEQYF
TRBV25-1	14	-	TRBJ2-1	TRBD2	CASRTGGLGNEQFF
TRBV11-1	14	-	TRBJ2-7	TRBD2	CASRKTSGTYEQYF
TRBV3-1/TRBV3-2	16	-	TRBJ1-6	-	CASKSGGQAYNSPLHF
TRBV20-1	15	-	TRBJ2-3	-	CSASTWEDRTDTQYF
TRBV28	13	few	TRBJ1-5	-	CASSSVRNQPQHF
TRBV10-3	14	-	TRBJ1-1	TRBD1	CASGQGGGNTEAFF
TRBV28	13	few	TRBJ2-7	-	CASSFLQGYEQYF
TRBV29-1	13	once	TRBJ2-7	-	CSVEDDRAYEQYF
TRBV6-2/TRBV6-3	13	-	TRBJ1-2	-	CASSYVQDYGYTF
TRBV5-1	16	-	TRBJ2-5	TRBD2	CASSLEGLAGQETQYF
TRBV5-1	19	-	TRBJ2-6	TRBD1	CASSLTPGQFISGANVLTF
TRBV4-1	17	-	TRBJ1-5	-	CASSQDIPGQLNQPQHF
TRBV5-6	14	-	TRBJ1-1	-	CASSFPNMNTEAFF
TRBV27	16	-	TRBJ2-3	-	CASSLSGGVWPDTQYF
TRBV7-9	15	once	TRBJ1-4	TRBD1	CASSLDDRVNEKLFF
TRBV4-3	13	-	TRBJ1-1	-	CASSQVPSTEAFF
TRBV5-1	15	-	TRBJ2-2	-	CASAWAGSSVGELFF
TRBV6-5	15	-	TRBJ2-7	TRBD2	CASSPGTSGNYEQYF
TRBV2	16	-	TRBJ2-3	TRBD1	CASRPTGQGARDTQYF
TRBV5-1	13	-	TRBJ1-4	-	CASSVTAGEKLFF
TRBV6-4	15	-	TRBJ2-7	TRBD1	CASRVPGTGNNEQYF
TRBV5-4	15	-	TRBJ2-3	TRBD1	CASSPTGQGTDTQYF
TRBV5-1	16	-	TRBJ2-7	TRBD2	CASSLLADGGAYEQYF
TRBV6-4	16	-	TRBJ2-3	-	CASSDWHGGSTDTQYF
TRBV7-8	14	-	TRBJ2-7	TRBD1	CASSSPGQTYEQYF
TRBV28	10	-	TRBJ1-1	TRBD1	CASRNRGAFF
TRBV7-9	13	-	TRBJ2-7	-	CASSFDTSYEQYF
TRBV11-2	17	once	TRBJ1-3	TRBD1	CASSLDRTGVIGNTIYF
TRBV6-2/TRBV6-3	15	-	TRBJ2-1	TRBD1	CASSYFRTGHNEQFF
TRBV6-5	12	few	TRBJ2-1	TRBD1	CASSYGTAQQFF
TRBV7-8	14	-	TRBJ1-4	-	CASSLLSTNEKLFF
TRBV29-1	14	-	TRBJ1-1	-	CSVEFVSGGSEAFF
TRBV2	14	-	TRBJ1-5	-	CASREGLSNQPQHF
TRBV24-1	15	-	TRBJ2-1	TRBD1	CATSPPGQGLNEQFF
TRBV20-1	11	-	TRBJ1-4	-	CSAVEREKLFF
TRBV7-2	15	-	TRBJ1-2	TRBD1	CASSPGGQGHYGYTF
TRBV27	14	-	TRBJ2-7	-	CASSLGRASYEQYF
TRBV5-6	15	-	TRBJ2-1	TRBD2	CASSLTQREGNEQFF
TRBV9	15	-	TRBJ1-1	TRBD1	CASSPDRGVDTEAFF
TRBV24-1	18	-	TRBJ2-1	TRBD1	CATSDSPGQGLVRSEQFF
TRBV5-1	14	-	TRBJ1-2	-	CASSLTQGENGYTF
TRBV6-1	13	-	TRBJ2-7	-	CASSELRNYEQYF
TRBV4-1	16	once	TRBJ2-1	TRBD2	CASSYPGLAASGEQFF
TRBV5-1	14	-	TRBJ2-1	-	CASSLAGYLNEQFF
TRBV28	17	-	TRBJ1-4	TRBD1	CASSKSGSGGAGEKLFF